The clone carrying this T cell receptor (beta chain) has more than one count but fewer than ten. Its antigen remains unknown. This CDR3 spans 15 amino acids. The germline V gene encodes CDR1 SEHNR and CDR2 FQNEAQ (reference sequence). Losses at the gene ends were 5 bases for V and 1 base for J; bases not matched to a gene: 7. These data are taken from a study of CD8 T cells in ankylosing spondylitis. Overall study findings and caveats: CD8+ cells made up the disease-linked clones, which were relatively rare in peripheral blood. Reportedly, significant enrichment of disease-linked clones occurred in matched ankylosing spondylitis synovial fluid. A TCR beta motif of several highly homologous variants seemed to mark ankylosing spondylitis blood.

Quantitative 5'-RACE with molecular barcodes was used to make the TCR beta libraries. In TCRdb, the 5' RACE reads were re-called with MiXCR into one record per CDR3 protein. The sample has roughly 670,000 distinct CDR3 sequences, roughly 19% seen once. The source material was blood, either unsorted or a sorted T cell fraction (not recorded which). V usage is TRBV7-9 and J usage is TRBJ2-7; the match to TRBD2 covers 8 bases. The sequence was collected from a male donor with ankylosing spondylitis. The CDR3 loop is CASSPPGGPSYEQYF. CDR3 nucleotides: TGTGCCAGCAGCCCGCCGGGGGGGCCGTCCTACGAGCAGTACTTC. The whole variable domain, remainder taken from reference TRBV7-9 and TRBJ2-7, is DTGVSQNPRHKITKRGQNVTFRCDPISEHNRLYWYRQTLGQGPEFLTYFQNEAQLEKSRLLSDRFSAERPKGSFSTLEIQRTEQGDSAMYLCASSPPGGPSYEQYFGPGTRLTVT.